This is a list of T cell receptor beta chains from one sample in a study of T-cell reconstitution after alpha-beta-depleted transplantation in children. TCRdb ran MiXCR on the PCR reads and lists one entry per CDR3 protein. The sample includes 750,000 to 950,000 distinct CDR3 sequences, around 17% of them seen just once. Material: PBMCs, mostly from graft donor cells, obtained 360 days after TCRalphabeta/CD19-depleted stem cell transplant. All receptors derive from a male patient under 18 who had a stem cell transplant for acute lymphoblastic leukemia, so the T cells may come from the graft donor. Both conserved end residues are part of each CDR3. The D gene is left open where the match is weak. For some rows the clone size is stated as once, few or many, or as a class when expanded; others skip it.

V gene: TRBV27; D gene: NA; clone size: NA; J gene: TRBJ2-7; CDR3 protein: CASSLLSSGVEQYF; CDR3 DNA: TGTGCCAGCAGTTTACTGAGTTCAGGGGTTGAGCAGTACTTC
V gene: TRBV27; D gene: TRBD1; clone size: NA; J gene: TRBJ2-1; CDR3 protein: CASSLKAGQGPYNEQFF; CDR3 DNA: TGTGCCAGCAGTTTGAAGGCGGGACAGGGCCCCTACAATGAGCAGTTCTTC
V gene: TRBV20-1; D gene: NA; clone size: few; J gene: TRBJ2-7; CDR3 protein: CSARRSAEQYF; CDR3 DNA: TGCAGTGCTAGGCGGTCGGCGGAGCAGTACTTC
V gene: TRBV20-1; D gene: TRBD1; clone size: NA; J gene: TRBJ1-5; CDR3 protein: CSARVRGQGDQPQHF; CDR3 DNA: TGCAGTGCGAGAGTGAGGGGACAGGGGGATCAGCCCCAGCATTTT
V gene: TRBV12-3/TRBV12-4; D gene: NA; clone size: NA; J gene: TRBJ2-3; CDR3 protein: CASSFGLRPPTDTQYF; CDR3 DNA: TGTGCCAGCAGTTTCGGCCTCCGTCCCCCTACAGATACGCAGTATTTT
V gene: TRBV12-3/TRBV12-4; D gene: TRBD1; clone size: few; J gene: TRBJ1-6; CDR3 protein: CASSFNRGDSPLHF; CDR3 DNA: TGTGCCAGCAGTTTCAACAGGGGAGATTCACCCCTCCACTTT
V gene: TRBV5-1; D gene: TRBD1; clone size: NA; J gene: TRBJ2-1; CDR3 protein: CASSLTGARGRGEVAEQFF; CDR3 DNA: TGCGCCAGCAGCTTGACGGGTGCCAGGGGGAGAGGGGAAGTTGCTGAGCAGTTCTTC
V gene: TRBV20-1; D gene: TRBD1; clone size: NA; J gene: TRBJ2-6; CDR3 protein: CSAQGQGAVGANVLTF; CDR3 DNA: TGCAGTGCTCAGGGGCAGGGGGCTGTTGGGGCCAACGTCCTGACTTTC
V gene: TRBV20-1; D gene: NA; clone size: few; J gene: TRBJ1-1; CDR3 protein: CSVPPGTPNTEAFF; CDR3 DNA: TGCAGTGTCCCGCCCGGGACACCAAACACTGAAGCTTTCTTT
V gene: TRBV27; D gene: NA; clone size: NA; J gene: TRBJ2-2; CDR3 protein: CASSFQGGELFF; CDR3 DNA: TGTGCCAGCAGTTTTCAGGGCGGGGAGCTGTTTTTT
V gene: TRBV11-2; D gene: NA; clone size: NA; J gene: TRBJ1-1; CDR3 protein: CASSLVGRSNSEAFF; CDR3 DNA: TGTGCCAGCAGCTTAGTAGGCAGATCGAACTCTGAAGCTTTCTTT
V gene: TRBV5-1; D gene: NA; clone size: many; J gene: TRBJ1-5; CDR3 protein: CASSLSGNQPQHF; CDR3 DNA: TGCGCCAGCAGCTTGTCAGGGAACCAGCCCCAGCATTTT
V gene: TRBV29-1; D gene: TRBD1; clone size: few; J gene: TRBJ1-2; CDR3 protein: CSVLRPQGAGTF; CDR3 DNA: TGCAGCGTACTCCGGCCTCAGGGGGCCGGCACCTTC
V gene: TRBV7-9; D gene: TRBD1; clone size: few; J gene: TRBJ1-2; CDR3 protein: CASSSYRGRDYGYTF; CDR3 DNA: TGTGCCAGCAGCTCATACAGGGGGCGCGACTATGGCTACACCTTC
V gene: TRBV12-3/TRBV12-4; D gene: NA; clone size: few; J gene: TRBJ2-7; CDR3 protein: CASTFGGRLYEQYF; CDR3 DNA: TGTGCCAGCACGTTTGGGGGGCGCCTTTACGAGCAGTACTTC
V gene: TRBV28; D gene: TRBD2; clone size: few; J gene: TRBJ2-3; CDR3 protein: CASSLWIGSGSPDTQYF; CDR3 DNA: TGTGCCAGCAGTTTATGGATAGGTAGCGGGAGCCCAGATACGCAGTATTTT
V gene: TRBV7-9; D gene: NA; clone size: few; J gene: TRBJ2-7; CDR3 protein: CASSNWAPAGPYEQYF; CDR3 DNA: TGTGCCAGCAGTAATTGGGCCCCAGCAGGCCCCTACGAGCAGTACTTC
V gene: TRBV5-1; D gene: TRBD2; clone size: NA; J gene: TRBJ2-7; CDR3 protein: CASSSEGSGSSYEQYF; CDR3 DNA: TGCGCCAGCAGCTCCGAGGGTAGCGGGAGTTCCTACGAGCAGTACTTC
V gene: TRBV5-1; D gene: NA; clone size: few; J gene: TRBJ2-2; CDR3 protein: CASSRPRGADTGELFF; CDR3 DNA: TGCGCCAGCAGCCGTCCCCGTGGGGCCGACACCGGGGAGCTGTTTTTT
V gene: TRBV9; D gene: NA; clone size: few; J gene: TRBJ2-1; CDR3 protein: CASGFYNEQFF; CDR3 DNA: TGTGCCAGCGGGTTCTACAATGAGCAGTTCTTC
V gene: TRBV19; D gene: NA; clone size: few; J gene: TRBJ2-7; CDR3 protein: CASSNGRRYEQYF; CDR3 DNA: TGTGCCAGTAGTAACGGGAGAAGGTACGAGCAGTACTTC
V gene: TRBV29-1; D gene: NA; clone size: NA; J gene: TRBJ2-1; CDR3 protein: CSVRVTYNEQFF; CDR3 DNA: TGCAGCGTTAGAGTGACATACAATGAGCAGTTCTTC
V gene: TRBV5-1; D gene: TRBD2; clone size: NA; J gene: TRBJ2-2; CDR3 protein: CASSSKRETGTGELFF; CDR3 DNA: TGCGCCAGCAGCTCGAAGCGGGAGACCGGCACCGGGGAGCTGTTTTTT
V gene: TRBV5-1; D gene: TRBD1; clone size: NA; J gene: TRBJ1-6; CDR3 protein: CASSLAGQASPLHF; CDR3 DNA: TGCGCCAGCAGCTTGGCAGGACAGGCTTCACCCCTCCACTTT
V gene: TRBV11-1; D gene: TRBD1; clone size: NA; J gene: TRBJ2-2; CDR3 protein: CASSPLLTGARTGELFF; CDR3 DNA: TGTGCCAGCAGCCCTCTACTAACAGGGGCGAGGACCGGGGAGCTGTTTTTT
V gene: TRBV6-5; D gene: NA; clone size: NA; J gene: TRBJ1-1; CDR3 protein: CASSYSHLKGLNTEAFF; CDR3 DNA: TGTGCCAGCAGTTACTCGCATTTGAAGGGATTGAACACTGAAGCTTTCTTT
V gene: TRBV10-3; D gene: TRBD1; clone size: few; J gene: TRBJ2-7; CDR3 protein: CAISEGQGATYEQYF; CDR3 DNA: TGTGCCATCAGTGAGGGACAGGGGGCTACCTACGAGCAGTACTTC
V gene: TRBV7-3; D gene: NA; clone size: NA; J gene: TRBJ2-1; CDR3 protein: CASSLSFQGRNEQFF; CDR3 DNA: TGTGCCAGCAGCTTAAGCTTCCAGGGCCGGAATGAGCAGTTCTTC
V gene: TRBV7-8; D gene: TRBD2; clone size: few; J gene: TRBJ2-1; CDR3 protein: CASSLGLAGITRGNEQFF; CDR3 DNA: TGTGCCAGCAGCCTGGGACTAGCGGGTATTACTAGGGGGAATGAGCAGTTCTTC
V gene: TRBV11-1; D gene: TRBD2; clone size: many; J gene: TRBJ2-1; CDR3 protein: CASSERGLAALYNEQFF; CDR3 DNA: TGTGCCAGCAGCGAAAGGGGACTAGCGGCTCTCTACAATGAGCAGTTCTTC
V gene: TRBV29-1; D gene: NA; clone size: many; J gene: TRBJ2-3; CDR3 protein: CSVLGLVTDTQYF; CDR3 DNA: TGCAGCGTCCTCGGACTTGTCACAGATACGCAGTATTTT
V gene: TRBV7-2; D gene: NA; clone size: many; J gene: TRBJ2-7; CDR3 protein: CASSLHLYEQYF; CDR3 DNA: TGTGCCAGCAGCTTACACCTCTACGAGCAGTACTTC
V gene: TRBV5-1; D gene: NA; clone size: few; J gene: TRBJ2-6; CDR3 protein: CASSLRTGTGANVLTF; CDR3 DNA: TGCGCCAGCAGCTTGCGAACAGGGACTGGGGCCAACGTCCTGACTTTC
V gene: TRBV7-6; D gene: TRBD1; clone size: NA; J gene: TRBJ1-3; CDR3 protein: CASSSLDDRAGFSGNTIYF; CDR3 DNA: TGTGCCAGCAGCTCCCTTGACGACAGGGCGGGATTCTCTGGAAACACCATATATTTT
V gene: TRBV6-5; D gene: NA; clone size: once; J gene: TRBJ2-1; CDR3 protein: CASSYGDGELNEQFF; CDR3 DNA: TGTGCCAGCAGTTACGGGGACGGAGAACTCAATGAGCAGTTCTTC
V gene: TRBV4-2; D gene: TRBD2; clone size: NA; J gene: TRBJ2-5; CDR3 protein: CASSQTGLAGNQETQYF; CDR3 DNA: TGTGCCAGCAGCCAAACCGGACTAGCCGGTAATCAAGAGACCCAGTACTTC
V gene: TRBV7-9; D gene: TRBD2; clone size: NA; J gene: TRBJ2-1; CDR3 protein: CASSLVSSGRARNEQFF; CDR3 DNA: TGTGCCAGCAGCTTAGTATCTAGCGGGAGGGCCCGGAATGAGCAGTTCTTC
V gene: TRBV5-6; D gene: NA; clone size: NA; J gene: TRBJ2-7; CDR3 protein: CASSLAVQADEQYF; CDR3 DNA: TGTGCCAGCAGCTTGGCGGTGCAGGCCGACGAGCAGTACTTC
V gene: TRBV7-3; D gene: TRBD2; clone size: few; J gene: TRBJ2-1; CDR3 protein: CASSLRVVLAGDYNEQFF; CDR3 DNA: TGTGCCAGCAGCCTAAGGGTAGTCCTAGCGGGAGATTACAATGAGCAGTTCTTC
V gene: TRBV10-3; D gene: NA; clone size: many; J gene: TRBJ1-2; CDR3 protein: CAISSQDNYGYTF; CDR3 DNA: TGTGCCATCAGTTCACAGGACAACTATGGCTACACCTTC
V gene: TRBV19; D gene: NA; clone size: NA; J gene: TRBJ1-5; CDR3 protein: CASSRGGVRPQHF; CDR3 DNA: TGTGCCAGTAGTAGAGGAGGGGTTCGGCCCCAGCATTTT
V gene: TRBV19; D gene: NA; clone size: few; J gene: TRBJ2-2; CDR3 protein: CASSFIPRGELFF; CDR3 DNA: TGTGCCAGTAGTTTCATACCGCGCGGGGAGCTGTTTTTT
V gene: TRBV12-3/TRBV12-4; D gene: TRBD1; clone size: NA; J gene: TRBJ1-2; CDR3 protein: CASSVSITSQGRGYTF; CDR3 DNA: TGTGCCAGCAGTGTATCGATCACGTCACAGGGGCGCGGCTACACCTTC
V gene: TRBV7-9; D gene: NA; clone size: NA; J gene: TRBJ2-7; CDR3 protein: CASSLVASF; CDR3 DNA: TGTGCCAGCAGCTTAGTGGCCAGCTTC
V gene: TRBV6-1; D gene: TRBD1; clone size: NA; J gene: TRBJ2-3; CDR3 protein: CASSPRDRLTDTQYF; CDR3 DNA: TGTGCCAGCAGTCCCCGGGACAGGCTCACAGATACGCAGTATTTT
V gene: TRBV24-1; D gene: NA; clone size: NA; J gene: TRBJ2-5; CDR3 protein: CATSDFTEETQYF; CDR3 DNA: TGTGCCACCAGTGATTTCACCGAAGAGACCCAGTACTTC